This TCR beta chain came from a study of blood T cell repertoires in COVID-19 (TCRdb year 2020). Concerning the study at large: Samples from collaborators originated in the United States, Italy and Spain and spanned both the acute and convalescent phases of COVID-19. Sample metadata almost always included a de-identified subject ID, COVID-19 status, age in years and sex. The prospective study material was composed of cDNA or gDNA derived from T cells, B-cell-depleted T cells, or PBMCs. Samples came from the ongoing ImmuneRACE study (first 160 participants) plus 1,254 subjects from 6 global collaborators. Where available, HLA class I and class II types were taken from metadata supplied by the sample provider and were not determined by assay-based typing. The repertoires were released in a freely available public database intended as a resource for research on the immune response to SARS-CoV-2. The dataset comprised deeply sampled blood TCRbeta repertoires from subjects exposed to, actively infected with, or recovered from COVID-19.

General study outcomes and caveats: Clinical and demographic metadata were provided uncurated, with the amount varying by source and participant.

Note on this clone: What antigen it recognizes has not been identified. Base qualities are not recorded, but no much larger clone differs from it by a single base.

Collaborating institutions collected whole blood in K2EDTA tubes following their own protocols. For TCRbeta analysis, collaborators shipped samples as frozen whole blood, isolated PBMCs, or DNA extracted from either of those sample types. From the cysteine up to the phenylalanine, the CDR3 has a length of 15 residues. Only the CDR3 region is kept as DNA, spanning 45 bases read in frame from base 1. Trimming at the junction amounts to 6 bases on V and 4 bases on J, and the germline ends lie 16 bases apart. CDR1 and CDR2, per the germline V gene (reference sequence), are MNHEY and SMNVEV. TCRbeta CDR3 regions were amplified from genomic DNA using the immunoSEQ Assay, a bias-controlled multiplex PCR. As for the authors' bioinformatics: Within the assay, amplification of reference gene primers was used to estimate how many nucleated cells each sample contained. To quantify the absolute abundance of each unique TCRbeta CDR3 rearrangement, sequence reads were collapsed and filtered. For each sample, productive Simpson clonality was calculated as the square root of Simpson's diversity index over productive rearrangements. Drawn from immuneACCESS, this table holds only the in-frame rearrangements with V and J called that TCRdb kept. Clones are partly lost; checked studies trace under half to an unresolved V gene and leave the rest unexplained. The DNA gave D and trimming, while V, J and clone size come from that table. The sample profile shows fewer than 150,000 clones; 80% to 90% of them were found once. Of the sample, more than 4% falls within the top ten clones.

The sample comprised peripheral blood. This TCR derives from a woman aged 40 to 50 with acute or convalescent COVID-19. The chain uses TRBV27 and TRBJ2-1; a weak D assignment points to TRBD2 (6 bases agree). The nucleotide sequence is TGTGCCAGCAGAATGGTAGCGGAGGTTTACAATGAGCAGTTCTTC. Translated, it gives CASRMVAEVYNEQFF.